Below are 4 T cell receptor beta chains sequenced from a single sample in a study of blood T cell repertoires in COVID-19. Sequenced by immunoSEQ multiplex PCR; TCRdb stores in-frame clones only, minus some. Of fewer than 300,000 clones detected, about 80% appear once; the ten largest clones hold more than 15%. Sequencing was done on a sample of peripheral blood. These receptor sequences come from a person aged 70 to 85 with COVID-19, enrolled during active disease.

The CDR3 DNA sequence: TGTGCCAGCAGCTTAGGCTCACCAGCCTACAATGAGCAGTTCTTC. Its protein is CASSLGSPAYNEQFF. The chain is built from TRBV7-2 and TRBJ2-1; no firm D call. This CDR3 has 15 residues. The germline V gene has CDR1 SGHTA and CDR2 FQGNSA. V was trimmed by 1 base and J by 2 bases, leaving 9 bases between them. Full variable domain (missing parts from reference TRBV7-2 and TRBJ2-1): GAGVSQSPSNKVTEKGKDVELRCDPISGHTALYWYRQSLGQGLEFLIYFQGNSAPDKSGLPSDRFSAERTGGSVSTLTIQRTQQEDSAVYLCASSLGSPAYNEQFFGPGTRLTVL.

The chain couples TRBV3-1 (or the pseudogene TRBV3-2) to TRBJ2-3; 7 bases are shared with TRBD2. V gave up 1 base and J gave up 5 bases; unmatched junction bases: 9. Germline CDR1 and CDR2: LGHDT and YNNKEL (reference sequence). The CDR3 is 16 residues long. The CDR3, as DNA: TGTGCCAGCAGCCAAGGAGGTATTAGCGGGCGAGATACGCAGTATTTT. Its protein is CASSQGGISGRDTQYF.

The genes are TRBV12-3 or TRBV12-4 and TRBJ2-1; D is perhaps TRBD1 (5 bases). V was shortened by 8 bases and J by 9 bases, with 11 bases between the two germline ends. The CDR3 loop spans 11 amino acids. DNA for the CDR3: TGTGCCAGCCGGAAAAGGGGTGAGCAGTTCTTC. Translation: CASRKRGEQFF.

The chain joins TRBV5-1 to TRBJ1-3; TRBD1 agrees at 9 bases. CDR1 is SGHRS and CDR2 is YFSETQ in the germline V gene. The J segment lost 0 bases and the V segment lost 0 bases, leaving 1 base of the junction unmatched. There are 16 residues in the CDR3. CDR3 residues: CASSLGQGGSGNTIYF. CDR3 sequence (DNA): TGCGCCAGCAGCTTGGGACAGGGGGGCTCTGGAAACACCATATATTTT.